Sequencing of this TCR beta chain was carried out in a study of T cell repertoires in cytomegalovirus infection (dated by TCRdb to the late 2010s). In the study overall: Alongside well-studied HLA-B-restricted epitopes, the peptide stimulations were aimed at recently identified HLA-C-restricted CMV epitopes, whose presentation resists viral immunomodulation. Because public TCR beta signatures pointed to carriage of CMV infection together with the matching HLA type, the HLA type of each donor mattered for the analysis.

The treatment or condition label, read with the paper, signifies: in vitro stimulation with specific CMV peptide epitopes to enrich CMV-specific T cells. Results the study describes overall, beyond this receptor: In both this cohort and an independent approximately 400-donor cohort, the cumulative frequency of public TCR beta family members distinguished carriers of CMV infection plus the relevant HLA type. In the ex vivo response, HLA-C-restricted CMV-specific TCR beta clonotypes were dominant, and in two of eight donors the single most frequent clonotype came from this HLA-C-restricted group.

The germline V gene provides CDR1 LGHNA and CDR2 YSLEER. Including cysteine and phenylalanine, the CDR3 has 15 amino acids. Of the read, only the CDR3 DNA is kept; its 45 bases are in frame from base 1. Trimming at the junction amounts to 0 bases on V and 8 bases on J, and the germline ends lie 13 bases apart. The data were produced on an Illumina HiSeq 1500. Clones were called with MiXCR by TCRdb after fastp trimmed the public reads at Q25, and only in-frame beta chains were retained. Each CDR3 protein appears once, grouped with its most common genes and DNA. The sample includes fewer than 1,000,000 distinct CDR3 sequences, with roughly 31% observed a single time. The ten largest clones represent around 15% of the sample. The table lists this clonotype with a few counts. The antigen it recognizes is unknown. Base qualities are not recorded, but no much larger clone differs from it by a single base.

Source: cultured CD8+ T cells from PBMCs, taken from culture after CMV antigen stimulation. This chain joins TRBV4-3 to TRBJ1-4; the D region possibly corresponds to TRBD1 (5 bases align). This clonotype was obtained from a human donor in good health (CMV status not recorded). Some clones in this sample may be carry-over from other donors' samples. The CDR3 amino acid sequence is: CASSQDKGFQEKLFF. The base sequence is TGCGCCAGCAGCCAAGATAAGGGGTTTCAGGAAAAACTGTTTTTT.